A selection of T cell receptor beta chains follows, all from one sample in a study of CD8 T cell repertoires and HIV-1 epitope variants. The method was immunoSEQ multiplex PCR; TCRdb's version includes in-frame clones alone and lacks a portion of them. The profile covers some 5,000 clones, with 55% to 75% appearing a single time and around 40% taken by the ten largest. These receptors are not linked to any known antigen. The sequencing sample was made of cultured CD8+ T cells derived from PBMCs. These receptors were collected from a male donor with HIV. CDR3s include the opening cysteine and the closing phenylalanine or tryptophan. The D gene is left open where the match is weak. Size is omitted from some rows. Given values are once, few, many or a class for expanded clones.

CDR3nt | CDR3aa | v_gene | d_gene | abundance | j_gene
TGTGCCAGCAGCTCGATTTACAATGAGCAGTTCTTC | CASSSIYNEQFF | TRBV7-9 | - | few | TRBJ2-1
TGTGCCAGCTCTATTTCCAGGACAGGGGTTAACACCGGGGAGCTGTTTTTT | CASSISRTGVNTGELFF | TRBV7-8 | TRBD1 | - | TRBJ2-2
TGTGCCAGCAGCCAAGAGACAGGGGGCAACTATGGCTACACCTTC | CASSQETGGNYGYTF | TRBV4-2 | TRBD1 | - | TRBJ1-2
TGTGCCATCAGTGATCCGGCAGGGATCTACGAGCAGTACTTC | CAISDPAGIYEQYF | TRBV10-3 | - | - | TRBJ2-7
TGTGCCAGCAGTTTACACAGGGTTGGGGAGCAGTTCTTC | CASSLHRVGEQFF | TRBV28 | - | - | TRBJ2-1
TGTGCCAGCAGCTCAGGACAGGGCTTAACTAATGAAAAACTGTTTTTT | CASSSGQGLTNEKLFF | TRBV13 | TRBD1 | few | TRBJ1-4
TGCGCCAGCAGCCAAGCTACAGGGTTAGATACGCAGTATTTT | CASSQATGLDTQYF | TRBV4-1 | - | few | TRBJ2-3
TGTGCCAGCAGCCCGGGGGACGGGGGTAATGAAAAACTGTTTTTT | CASSPGDGGNEKLFF | TRBV5-4 | - | few | TRBJ1-4
TGTGCCAGCAGCGCCTCCGCCGCTTTTCCGGAGGAGCAGTACTTC | CASSASAAFPEEQYF | TRBV9 | - | - | TRBJ2-7
TGTGCCAGCAGTGAAGGAATGAACACTGAAGCTTTCTTT | CASSEGMNTEAFF | TRBV2 | - | - | TRBJ1-1
TGTGCCAGCAGCTGGACAGCTACATCAACTAATGAAAAACTGTTTTTT | CASSWTATSTNEKLFF | TRBV11-2 | - | - | TRBJ1-4
TGTGCCAGCAGCTCAATTACGCGGGTCGCCACTGAAGCTTTCTTT | CASSSITRVATEAFF | TRBV7-9 | - | - | TRBJ1-1
TGTGCCAGCAGTCCCCTAGCGGCAGGGTCTAATGAAAAACTGTTTTTT | CASSPLAAGSNEKLFF | TRBV27 | - | medium-sized | TRBJ1-4
TGCAGCGTTGTGGCTAGCTGGGGAGATACGCAGTATTTT | CSVVASWGDTQYF | TRBV29-1 | - | - | TRBJ2-3
TGTGCCAGCAGCCCCCGCCCCCGGGACTCGCAAACCTACGAGCAGTACTTC | CASSPRPRDSQTYEQYF | TRBV9 | - | - | TRBJ2-7
TGTGCCAGCAGTGAACTTGGGGACCTCTACGAGCAGTACTTC | CASSELGDLYEQYF | TRBV6-1 | - | - | TRBJ2-7
TGCGCCAGCAGTCCGTCCAGACTAGGCTCCTACGAGCAGTACTTC | CASSPSRLGSYEQYF | TRBV10-1 | - | - | TRBJ2-7
TGTGCCAGCAGTTACTCGAATCGACAGGGAAATGGCTACACCTTC | CASSYSNRQGNGYTF | TRBV6-6 | TRBD1 | - | TRBJ1-2
TGTGCCAGTAGTAGTCCATCGGGACAGGGGGCTTATGGCATTCAGTACTTC | CASSSPSGQGAYGIQYF | TRBV19 | TRBD1 | - | TRBJ2-4
TGCGCCAGCAGCCAAGACCAGAACACAGATACGCAGTATTTT | CASSQDQNTDTQYF | TRBV4-1 | - | few | TRBJ2-3
TGTGCCAGCAGCTTGACAGGGGGACCCTACGAGCAGTACTTC | CASSLTGGPYEQYF | TRBV11-1 | TRBD1 | - | TRBJ2-7
TGTGCCAGCAGCTTAGTTGAGCAGCGCACAGATACGCAGTATTTT | CASSLVEQRTDTQYF | TRBV7-9 | - | - | TRBJ2-3
TGTGCCAGCAGTCTTACTAGAAACAGCTTCAATGAGCAGTTCTTC | CASSLTRNSFNEQFF | TRBV28 | - | - | TRBJ2-1